This entry is about one T cell receptor (beta chain). This receptor's antigen is unknown. No clone much larger than this one lies a single base away; base qualities are absent. The same CDR3 arises from other DNA sequences in this sample as well. CDR3 length: 13 amino acids, cysteine to phenylalanine. Left in the record is the CDR3 DNA by itself, 39 bases read in frame from the first base. CDR1 and CDR2, per the germline V gene, are MDHEN and SYDVKM. Trimming at the junction amounts to 3 bases on V and 5 bases on J, and the germline ends lie 10 bases apart. CD8 naive samples consisted of CD45RO-negative cells that were positively selected for CCR7, yielding a CD45RA+CCR7+ population without TemRA cells. The donors were healthy, HIV-negative adults who had no recently reported acute infections or vaccinations. Every donor was a Caucasian adult living in Nashville, Tennessee, USA. Blood was obtained by leukapheresis, after which PBMCs were separated by Ficoll-Histopaque density gradient centrifugation and cryopreserved in liquid nitrogen vapor phase. Purity and quantity of every magnetically sorted T cell population were checked by analytical flow cytometry. Each sorted fraction had its genomic DNA isolated and then quantified by UV absorbance on a Nanodrop 2000c.

The sample is drawn from a study of shared clonotypes between healthy human individuals (dated by TCRdb to 2018 to 2020). A note on the overall study: Three men and a couple of women, aged 18 to 49 years, made up the cohort. Blood TCR repertoires of a handful of healthy adults were deeply sequenced to estimate repertoire size and the extent of clonotype sharing between individuals. Leukapheresis yielded between about 0.85 and 10 billion PBMCs per donor. Per donor, three plates each were used for CD4 naive and CD4 memory, two for CD8 naive, and one for CD8 memory. To increase sequencing depth and limit assay-specific biases, different laboratories used diverse techniques to prepare libraries and sequence TCR repertoires. General conclusions and limits of the study: Compared with non-shared clonotypes, the clonotypes found in all four sorted-subset donors had higher generation probabilities. The small number of donors limited the genetic and exposure-history diversity represented. Pairwise subsampling led to the expectation that sequencing depth would affect the degree of clonotype sharing among donors. Across a few donors, roughly 5.1% of naive CD4, approximately 4% of naive CD8, roughly 2.2% of memory CD4, and approximately 0.4% of memory CD8 clonotypes were shared. Even with the large sequencing depth, rarefaction of the sorted-subset datasets indicated that sequencing was incomplete. Naive subsets generally had larger estimated clonotype richness than memory subsets did. Sampling was limited to blood, and TCR repertoires in tissue likely differ from TCR repertoires in blood.

Using the deep immunoSEQ assay, TCR CDR3 regions were amplified from genomic DNA by multiplex PCR. For each cell subset, the extracted genomic DNA was distributed evenly across all wells of several immunoSEQ 96-well plates, and each plate served as one replicate. For sorted subsets, each replicate PCR was loaded with roughly 190 ng genomic DNA, equivalent to 25,000 to 35,000 T cell genomes. Purified libraries were quantified with a Qubit 3.0 fluorometer, sized on a Bioanalyzer 2100, and re-quantified with the KAPA Library Quantification kit. Every immunoSEQ 96-well plate was sequenced on a separate single-read 150-cycle Illumina NextSeq 550 flow cell. Concerning the study's data processing: Because only junctional sequences without quality scores were contained in the immunoSEQ output, filtering matching that applied to full-length reads could not be performed. Sequences were annotated with PyIR, a Python wrapper for IgBLAST v1.9, using IMGT germline references to assign V/J genes and CDR3. Reads were filtered out if the reads had weak V/J assignments (E-value above 1e-6), no CDR3, stop codons, out-of-frame junctions, or ambiguous translated residues. V3J clonotypes were defined as sequences sharing the same inferred V gene, J gene, and CDR3 amino acid sequence. The percentage overlap between two repertoires was calculated by dividing the number of shared unique clonotypes by the size of the smaller repertoire. Repertoire richness was assessed with RTK rarefaction, the Chao1 estimator, and Recon v2.1 estimates of unobserved clonotypes. Generation probabilities were computed with OLGA for all TCRbeta clonotypes obtained by the gDNA method from a handful of donors. TCRdb's version of the immuneACCESS table is confined to in-frame rearrangements and falls short of the full clone set. An unresolved V gene accounts for under half of the shortfall where checked; the remainder is of unknown origin. The DNA gave D and trimming, while V, J and clone size come from that table. The sample table holds around 600,000 clones, of which approximately 95% were seen once. Together, the top ten hold 0.11% of the sample.

This TCR came from a young woman in good health. Sequenced input: naive CD8+ T cells sorted from blood. The cell subset or site tag for this specimen amounts to: CD45RA+CCR7+. In this chain, TRBV28 is recombined with TRBJ1-1; the best D guess is TRBD1, with 5 bases matching. The CDR3 reads CASSFAGRTEAFF. The nucleotide sequence is TGTGCCAGCAGTTTTGCAGGGAGAACTGAAGCTTTCTTT.